This is a list of T cell receptor beta chains from one sample in a study of patients and donors after allogeneic stem cell transplantation. TCRdb ran MiXCR on the RT-PCR reads and lists one entry per CDR3 protein. The table lists 400,000 to 500,000 distinct CDR3 sequences, roughly 17% of them singletons, with over 6% in the top ten. Sequenced: blood, either unsorted or a sorted T cell fraction (not recorded which). The receptor set was obtained from a human donor who was either an allogeneic HSCT recipient or a stem cell or donor lymphocyte infusion donor (not recorded which). It is not recorded whose cells these are; they may come from a transplant donor. The CDR3 runs from the conserved cysteine through the conserved F or W. Fields, in order: CDR3 protein, CDR3 DNA, clone size, D gene, V gene, J gene. D genes are given only for firm matches. The size of a clone is reported for some rows only, either as once, few or many, or as a class for expanded clones.

CASSSLNGRVLETQYF	TGTGCCAGCAGCTCCCTAAATGGGAGGGTTCTGGAGACCCAGTACTTC	many	TRBD2	TRBV7-9	TRBJ2-5
CASSLGGHPSGGYTF	TGTGCCAGCAGCTTAGGGGGACATCCTTCAGGCGGCTACACCTTC	few	NA	TRBV7-8	TRBJ1-2
CASSVRMAGVGNEQFF	TGTGCCAGCAGCGTAAGAATGGCGGGAGTAGGGAATGAGCAGTTCTTC	NA	TRBD2	TRBV9	TRBJ2-1
CASSLTPVRGNTEAFF	TGTGCCAGCAGCTTAACGCCAGTCAGGGGGAACACTGAAGCTTTCTTT	NA	NA	TRBV7-3	TRBJ1-1
CASSLVVRGSMKGYTF	TGTGCCAGCAGCTTAGTTGTCCGGGGATCGATGAAAGGCTACACCTTC	few	NA	TRBV7-2	TRBJ1-2
CASRTGTQGSDTQYF	TGTGCCAGCAGAACCGGGACCCAAGGCTCAGATACGCAGTATTTT	NA	NA	TRBV7-9	TRBJ2-3
CASSLDGVFYEQYF	TGCGCCAGCAGCTTGGATGGGGTTTTCTACGAGCAGTACTTC	few	NA	TRBV5-1	TRBJ2-7
CAPLNRRPYNEQFF	TGTGCCCCCCTGAATAGGCGGCCTTACAATGAGCAGTTCTTC	few	NA	TRBV11-2	TRBJ2-1
CASSWDRGQTSSYEQYF	TGTGCCAGCAGCTGGGACAGGGGCCAAACCAGCTCCTACGAGCAGTACTTC	few	TRBD1	TRBV5-5	TRBJ2-7
CDSSPSYEQYF	TGTGACAGCAGCCCGTCCTACGAGCAGTACTTC	NA	NA	TRBV6-6	TRBJ2-7
CASSVVDTGELFF	TGTGCCAGCAGCGTAGTGGACACCGGGGAGCTGTTTTTT	few	NA	TRBV9	TRBJ2-2
CASSLAGGKGTEAFF	TGTGCCAGCAGTTTAGCGGGGGGCAAGGGGACTGAAGCTTTCTTT	NA	NA	TRBV27	TRBJ1-1
CAISVSGLAAETQYF	TGTGCCATCAGTGTATCGGGACTAGCTGCGGAGACCCAGTACTTC	NA	TRBD2	TRBV6-1	TRBJ2-5
CSGTGTGGYGYTF	TGCAGCGGTACCGGGACAGGGGGCTATGGCTACACCTTC	many	TRBD1	TRBV29-1	TRBJ1-2
CASSLVQGKYEQYF	TGCGCCAGCAGCTTGGTGCAGGGGAAGTACGAGCAGTACTTC	NA	NA	TRBV5-1	TRBJ2-7
CASSYVGDYEQYF	TGTGCCAGCAGTTACGTTGGGGACTACGAGCAGTACTTC	few	NA	TRBV6-6	TRBJ2-7
CASSLVGHSNQPQHF	TGTGCCAGCAGCTTAGTGGGACACTCAAATCAGCCCCAGCATTTT	few	NA	TRBV7-2	TRBJ1-5
CASSYSQASSYEQYF	TGTGCCAGCAGTTACTCACAGGCGAGCTCCTACGAGCAGTACTTC	NA	NA	TRBV6-5	TRBJ2-7
CASSQGWDEFF	TGTGCCAGCAGCCAAGGCTGGGATGAGTTCTTC	NA	NA	TRBV14	TRBJ2-1
CASSLVGDVDEQYF	TGCGCCAGCAGCTTGGTGGGGGACGTCGACGAGCAGTACTTC	NA	NA	TRBV5-1	TRBJ2-7
CAWTGTFNSPLHF	TGTGCCTGGACCGGGACCTTTAATTCACCCCTCCACTTT	many	NA	TRBV30	TRBJ1-6
CASTTRYTDTQYF	TGTGCCAGCACAACAAGATATACAGATACGCAGTATTTT	few	NA	TRBV2	TRBJ2-3
CAISYGTATNSPLHF	TGTGCCATCAGTTATGGGACGGCGACTAATTCACCCCTCCACTTT	once	NA	TRBV10-3	TRBJ1-6
CASSYEAEAFF	TGTGCCAGCAGCTATGAGGCTGAAGCTTTCTTT	many	NA	TRBV12-3/TRBV12-4	TRBJ1-1
CASNYRGGRAQYF	TGTGCCAGCAATTATAGGGGGGGAAGGGCCCAGTACTTC	NA	NA	TRBV6-5	TRBJ2-5
CASSSGDRGRSNEKLFF	TGTGCCAGCAGCTCCGGTGACAGGGGGAGGAGTAATGAAAAACTGTTTTTT	NA	TRBD1	TRBV7-9	TRBJ1-4
CASSLVAGGSETQYF	TGTGCCAGCAGCTTAGTAGCGGGAGGGAGCGAGACCCAGTACTTC	few	TRBD2	TRBV7-2	TRBJ2-5
CSARPLAGTGGEQYF	TGCAGTGCTCGACCGTTAGCTGGGACAGGGGGCGAGCAGTACTTC	NA	TRBD1	TRBV20-1	TRBJ2-7
CATSTTDGRSYEQYF	TGTGCCACCAGCACGACAGACGGCCGCTCCTACGAGCAGTACTTC	NA	NA	TRBV15	TRBJ2-7
CASSVEDPQETQYF	TGTGCCAGCAGCGTAGAGGATCCCCAGGAGACCCAGTACTTC	NA	NA	TRBV9	TRBJ2-5
CAISESREGSEKLFF	TGTGCCATCAGTGAGTCGAGGGAGGGTAGTGAAAAACTGTTTTTT	NA	NA	TRBV10-3	TRBJ1-4
CSAREAGTGNTIYF	TGCAGTGCTAGAGAGGCCGGGACAGGAAACACCATATATTTT	NA	NA	TRBV20-1	TRBJ1-3
CASAWGAEAFF	TGTGCTAGTGCCTGGGGGGCTGAAGCTTTCTTT	many	NA	TRBV12-5	TRBJ1-1
CASSSRQGATYEQYF	TGTGCCAGCAGTTCTCGACAGGGGGCGACCTACGAGCAGTACTTC	few	TRBD1	TRBV27	TRBJ2-7
CASSPLGGQNEQFF	TGTGCCAGCAGCCCGTTAGGGGGACAGAATGAGCAGTTCTTC	NA	TRBD1	TRBV3-1	TRBJ2-1
CASSQERTGAYEQYF	TGCGCCAGCAGCCAAGAGAGGACAGGGGCCTACGAGCAGTACTTC	NA	TRBD1	TRBV4-3	TRBJ2-7
CSARAPDRGFDSNQPQHF	TGCAGTGCTAGAGCTCCGGACAGGGGGTTTGATAGCAATCAGCCCCAGCATTTT	NA	TRBD1	TRBV20-1	TRBJ1-5
CASSQGSHTEAFF	TGTGCCAGCAGCCAGGGGTCGCACACTGAAGCTTTCTTT	few	NA	TRBV11-2	TRBJ1-1
CASSSQTGSNQPQHF	TGTGCCAGCAGTTCTCAGACAGGTAGCAATCAGCCCCAGCATTTT	NA	NA	TRBV27	TRBJ1-5
CSVGGRSGDIQYF	TGCAGCGTTGGAGGGAGGTCGGGAGACATTCAGTACTTC	few	NA	TRBV29-1	TRBJ2-4
CASSLGTSGGTTDTQYF	TGTGCCAGCAGCTTAGGGACTAGCGGGGGAACCACAGATACGCAGTATTTT	few	TRBD2	TRBV7-6	TRBJ2-3
CSALSDRVGNEQFF	TGCAGTGCCCTGTCCGACAGGGTCGGCAATGAGCAGTTCTTC	few	TRBD1	TRBV20-1	TRBJ2-1
CASSFGRPLVTGELFF	TGCGCCAGCAGCTTCGGACGGCCCTTGGTCACCGGGGAGCTGTTTTTT	few	NA	TRBV5-1	TRBJ2-2
CAISDPKTSTDTQYF	TGTGCCATCAGCGACCCAAAAACTAGCACAGATACGCAGTATTTT	many	NA	TRBV10-3	TRBJ2-3
CASSSHSSPNNSPLHF	TGTGCCAGCAGCTCCCACTCGTCACCAAATAATTCACCCCTCCACTTT	NA	NA	TRBV7-6	TRBJ1-6
CASSPFMDRVNYGYTF	TGTGCCAGCAGTCCATTTATGGACAGGGTTAACTATGGCTACACCTTC	NA	TRBD1	TRBV27	TRBJ1-2
CASSQDGGQYNEQFF	TGCGCCAGCAGCCAAGACGGGGGACAATACAATGAGCAGTTCTTC	many	NA	TRBV4-3	TRBJ2-1